The rows below give T cell receptor beta chains drawn from one sample of a study of T-cell reconstitution after alpha-beta-depleted transplantation in children. TCRdb called the PCR reads again in MiXCR, with one record for every CDR3 protein. The data contain about 980,000 distinct CDR3 sequences, about 29% of them singletons. The sequences come from PBMCs, mostly from graft donor cells, collected 360 days after TCRalphabeta/CD19-depleted stem cell transplant. These receptors were obtained from a boy younger than two who had a stem cell transplant for SCID, so the T cells may come from the graft donor. CDR3s include the opening cysteine and the closing phenylalanine or tryptophan. Fields, in order: J gene, V gene, CDR3 protein.

>TRBJ1-3|TRBV12-3/TRBV12-4
CASSPYRGQSGNTIYF
>TRBJ2-4|TRBV28
CAGSSPRGVGKNIQYF
>TRBJ2-5|TRBV24-1
CATSSLNQPETQYF
>TRBJ2-7|TRBV29-1
CSASADRRTNEQYF
>TRBJ2-5|TRBV29-1
CSVESGGFGETQYF
>TRBJ1-1|TRBV28
CASSSQGGGDTEAFF
>TRBJ1-4|TRBV5-1
CASSLTARNEKLFF
>TRBJ2-5|TRBV11-2
CASSLVLTSGGTQETQYF
>TRBJ1-2|TRBV20-1
CSAREFGRNYGYTF
>TRBJ2-5|TRBV24-1
CATSDPPGGGFTQETQYF
>TRBJ2-2|TRBV12-3/TRBV12-4
CASSLFLTGELFF
>TRBJ2-6|TRBV7-3
CASSFGGHSGANVLTF
>TRBJ2-5|TRBV12-3/TRBV12-4
CASGKTGYGTQYF
>TRBJ2-7|TRBV29-1
CSGGLTYEQYF